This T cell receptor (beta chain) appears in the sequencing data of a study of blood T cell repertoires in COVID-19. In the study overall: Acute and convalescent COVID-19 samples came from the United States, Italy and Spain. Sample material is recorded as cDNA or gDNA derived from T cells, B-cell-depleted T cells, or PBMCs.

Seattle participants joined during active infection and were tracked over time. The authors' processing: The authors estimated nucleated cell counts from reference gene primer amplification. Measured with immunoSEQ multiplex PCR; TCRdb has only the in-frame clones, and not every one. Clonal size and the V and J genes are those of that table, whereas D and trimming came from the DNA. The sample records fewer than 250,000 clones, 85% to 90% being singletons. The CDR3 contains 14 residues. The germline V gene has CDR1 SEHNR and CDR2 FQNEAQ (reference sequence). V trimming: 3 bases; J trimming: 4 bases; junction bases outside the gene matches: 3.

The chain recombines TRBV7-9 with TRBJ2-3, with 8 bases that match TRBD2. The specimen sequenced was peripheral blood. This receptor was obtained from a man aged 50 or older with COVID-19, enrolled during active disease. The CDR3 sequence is CASSFEAGADTQYF. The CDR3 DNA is TGTGCCAGCAGCTTTGAAGCGGGAGCAGATACGCAGTATTTT.